The clone carrying this TCR beta chain has only a few counts. The antigen is not known. The repertoire was sequenced with immunoSEQ multiplex PCR; TCRdb's copy has only in-frame clones and lacks some. Found here are roughly 4,000 clones, more than 55% of them singletons; the top ten hold 3% to 4%. The entry originates in a study of Tregs in tolerant kidney transplant recipients. Study overall: FACS sorting followed an approximately six-day coculture of CFSE-labeled recipient PBMCs with irradiated graft donor PBMCs. Study results and limitations: No direct test of biological reproducibility was done here. Tregs expanded with activated donor B cells seemed most donor-specific. Few patients were studied, so findings need validation in larger groups.

Sequencing was performed on CD8+ T cells from blood cultured with allogeneic cells. The clonotype comes from a human donor in good health.

For the CDR3, the DNA is TGTGCCAGCAGCTTAAGCGGGACTAGCGTAGAGACCCAGTACTTC. This sequence encodes CASSLSGTSVETQYF. The gene calls are TRBV11-1 and TRBJ2-5; 10 nucleotides agree with TRBD2. The V gene's germline CDR1 is SGHAT and CDR2 FQDESV (reference sequence). The V and J ends lost 2 bases and 4 bases, in that order; junction bases with no gene match: 4. The CDR3 spans 15 residues.